What follows are 8 T cell receptor beta chains derived from one specimen sequenced in a study of T cell repertoires in aging, cancer and after chemotherapy. TRB rearrangements spanning V, D and J were amplified using mixed TRB-A/B primers. TCRdb re-analysed the multiplex PCR reads in MiXCR, keeping a single row per CDR3 protein. The sample records about 13,000 distinct CDR3 sequences, about 25% being singletons. The template was genomic DNA from peripheral blood, not RNA. Sequenced material: blood. The receptors come from a human donor in good health.

The CDR3: CSAWTASNEQFF. The CDR3 nucleotides read TGCAGTGCTTGGACGGCGAGCAATGAGCAGTTCTTC. J is TRBJ2-1 and V is TRBV20-1, with D unresolved. V lost 5 bases and J lost 6, with 11 bases in between. Germline-derived CDR1 and CDR2 are DFQATT and SNEGSKA (reference sequence). The CDR3 is 12 residues long.

This clonotype showed up just a few times. This CDR3 reads CSARGLQGPGELFF. The CDR3 DNA follows: TGCAGTGCTAGAGGACTACAGGGGCCCGGGGAGCTGTTTTTT. The rearrangement uses TRBV20-1 and TRBJ2-2; 7 bases are shared with TRBD1. The trim removed 1 base at V and 6 bases at J, leaving 5 bases unmatched. Per the germline V gene, CDR1 is DFQATT and CDR2 is SNEGSKA (reference sequence). The CDR3 has 14 amino acids.

By proportion, this clonotype is medium-sized. The V gene is TRBV29-1, the J gene TRBJ1-1, with D perhaps matching TRBD1 (5 bases). V lost 4 bases, J lost 1 base, and 10 bases lay in between. The CDR3 covers 13 residues. CDR1 is SQVTM and CDR2 is ANQGSEA in the germline V gene. The CDR3 loop is CSVGQWENTEAFF. CDR3 nucleotide sequence: TGCAGCGTTGGACAGTGGGAGAACACTGAAGCTTTCTTT.

The chain joins TRBV4-3 to TRBJ2-2; 11 bases agree with TRBD1. The CDR3 runs 18 residues. V was pared by 4 bases and J by 4 bases, with 11 bases of the junction left unmatched. Germline loops: CDR1 LGHNA, CDR2 YSLEER. The CDR3 nucleotides read TGCGCCAGCAGCCCCACCGCCCGGGACAGGGGGATCACCGGGGAGCTGTTTTTT. Translating it yields CASSPTARDRGITGELFF.

This rearrangement joins TRBV6-1 to TRBJ2-7, with TRBD1 matching over 8 bases. Germline V lookup: CDR1 MNHNS, CDR2 SASEGT. V shed 6 bases and J 2 bases; nucleotides not matched to a gene: 15. The CDR3 runs 17 residues. CDR3 nucleotides: TGTGCCAGCAGGCATGGACAGGGCGTTAGTAAAACCTACGAGCAGTACTTC. This encodes CASRHGQGVSKTYEQYF.

The chain couples TRBV6-1 to TRBJ1-4; 7 bases match TRBD1. V was clipped by 6 bases and J by 5 bases; unmatched bases: 6. Per germline, CDR1 MNHNS and CDR2 SASEGT. CDR3 size: 14 residues. CDR3 coding DNA: TGTGCCAGCAGCGTCGGGACAGACAATGAAAAACTGTTTTTT. Residues: CASSVGTDNEKLFF.

J is TRBJ2-5 and V is TRBV20-1; D is possibly TRBD2 (7 bases). Trimming shortened V by 3 bases and J by 0 bases, and 8 bases separated the two germline ends. The CDR3 extends over 13 amino acids. Germline CDR1 reads DFQATT; CDR2 reads SNEGSKA (reference sequence). The CDR3 is CSASGGHQETQYF. The DNA of the CDR3 is TGCAGTGCTAGCGGGGGGCACCAAGAGACCCAGTACTTC.

This clonotype was observed a few times. The CDR3 protein is CAISHGGQGASGYTF. As DNA, the CDR3 is TGTGCCATCAGCCACGGGGGACAGGGGGCTTCTGGCTACACCTTC. The V and J genes are TRBV6-5 and TRBJ1-2, with 12 bases fitting TRBD1. Germline CDR1 is MNHEY and CDR2 is SVGAGI. With 10 bases clipped from V and 7 bases from J, the junction kept 13 bases outside the gene matches. The CDR3 has 15 amino acids.